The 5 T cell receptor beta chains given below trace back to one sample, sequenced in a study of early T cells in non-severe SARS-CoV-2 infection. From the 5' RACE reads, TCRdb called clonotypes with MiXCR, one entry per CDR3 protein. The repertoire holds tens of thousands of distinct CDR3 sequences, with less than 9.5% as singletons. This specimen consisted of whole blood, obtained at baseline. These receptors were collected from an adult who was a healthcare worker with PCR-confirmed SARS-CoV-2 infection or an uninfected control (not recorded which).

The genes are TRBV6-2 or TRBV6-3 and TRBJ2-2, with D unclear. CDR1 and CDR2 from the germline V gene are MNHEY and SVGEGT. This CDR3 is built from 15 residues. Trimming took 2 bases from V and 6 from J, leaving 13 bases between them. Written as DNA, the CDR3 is TGTGCCAGCAGTTACATCGACAATAGATCCGGGGAGCTGTTTTTT. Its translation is CASSYIDNRSGELFF.

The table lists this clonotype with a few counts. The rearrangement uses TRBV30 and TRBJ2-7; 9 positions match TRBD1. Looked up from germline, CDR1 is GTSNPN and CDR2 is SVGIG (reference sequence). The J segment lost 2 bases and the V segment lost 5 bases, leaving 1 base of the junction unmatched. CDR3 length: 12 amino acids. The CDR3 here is CAWGTGTYEQYF. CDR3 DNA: TGTGCCTGGGGGACAGGGACCTACGAGCAGTACTTC.

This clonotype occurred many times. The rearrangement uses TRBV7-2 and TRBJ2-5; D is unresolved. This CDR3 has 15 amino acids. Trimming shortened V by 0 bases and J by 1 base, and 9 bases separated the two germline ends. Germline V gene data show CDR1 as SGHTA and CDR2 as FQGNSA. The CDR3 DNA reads TGTGCCAGCAGCTTAGCGCTAACCAGCCAAGAGACCCAGTACTTC. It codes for CASSLALTSQETQYF.

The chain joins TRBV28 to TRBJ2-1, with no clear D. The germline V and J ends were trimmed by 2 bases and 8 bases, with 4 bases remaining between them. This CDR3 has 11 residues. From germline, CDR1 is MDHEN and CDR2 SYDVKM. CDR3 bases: TGTGCCAGCAGTTTAAGAGATGAGCAGTTCTTC. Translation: CASSLRDEQFF.

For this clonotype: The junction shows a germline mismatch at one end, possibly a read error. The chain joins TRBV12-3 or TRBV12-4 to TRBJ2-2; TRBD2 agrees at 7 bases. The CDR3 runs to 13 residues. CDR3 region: CLSKAGRTGELFF. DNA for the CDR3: TGCCTTTCGAAAGCGGGGCGTACCGGGGAGCTGTTTTTT.